This section outlines one T cell receptor beta chain sequence together with its context. This clone turned up a few times. Its recognized antigen is unknown. Base qualities are not provided; no much larger clone lies one nucleotide away. The cohort consisted of more than 650 healthy bone marrow donors. Cohort members were all nominally healthy when sampled, although unrecorded immune exposures were likely present. The donor was CMV seronegative and belonged to the group of over 300 seronegative cohort members. Each donor provided a peripheral blood sample, and peripheral blood mononuclear cells were used for TCR beta sequencing. The Qiagen DNeasy Blood Extraction Kit was used to extract genomic DNA from the blood cell samples. Receptors were amplified or captured by the immunoSEQ multiplex PCR assay. For the multiplex PCR, a mixture combining 60 forward primers for TCR Vbeta segments and 13 reverse primers for TCR Jbeta segments was used. Amplification of the CDR3 region of rearranged TCR beta genes was performed with a multiplex PCR assay on genomic DNA. Amplified TCR beta libraries were sequenced as 87-base-pair reads on the Illumina HiSeq System. The study's own analysis went as follows. In a later analysis, approximately 74 million unique TCR beta chains were counted across the approximately 620 repertoires, and about 10 million of these chains were shared by at least two donors. Raw reads were error-corrected and collapsed into unique sequences by a nearest-neighbor algorithm in which closely related sequences were merged to remove PCR and sequencing errors. CDR3 sequences were aligned to IMGT reference sequences to assign V, D and J gene segments. For a sequence to be retained, a match of at least six nucleotides was required to both a V gene segment and a J gene segment. A rearrangement counted as productive if the CDR3 had no stop codons and remained in frame with V and J, and every other rearrangement counted as non-productive. CDR3 was defined by IMGT convention, running from the second conserved V-encoded cysteine to the conserved J-encoded phenylalanine. Sequences without an unambiguous match to a single V gene segment were excluded from the earlier analysis of several hundred of the donors. An earlier analysis of some 500 of the donors classified V segments as functional when productive rearrangements were above 56.7% and as segregating when the standard deviation between donors was above 5%. A statistical classification framework was developed to diagnose cytomegalovirus status using the catalog of TCR beta chain sequences. A later analysis assigned V and J genes by comparing TCR nucleotide sequences with IMGT/GENE-DB human TR gene sequences. The TCRdist pipeline was used in a later analysis to assign CDR3 sequences and most-parsimonious VDJ recombination scenarios. A later analysis defined each TCR beta chain by its CDR3 amino acid sequence plus V-gene family, and excluded reads lacking a unique V-gene family. In a later analysis, approximately 590 highly shared, low-generation-probability nucleotide sequences were removed to address suspected cross-contamination and a sequencing artifact. For each public chain, a later analysis derived a clonal expansion index from normalized ranks of inferred template counts within each repertoire. In a later analysis, generation probabilities were computed with a VDJ recombination model fitted to out-of-frame rearrangements, and the resulting probabilities were checked against IGoR. A later analysis scored TCR-TCR, TCR-HLA and TCR-CMV co-occurrence with hypergeometric tests, applying a repertoire-size bias correction to TCR pairs. In a later analysis, false discovery rates were estimated by permuting HLA or CMV assignments 20 times. A later analysis grouped co-occurring TCRs with DBSCAN, adding TCRdist sequence similarity when clustering within HLA-allele-positive subsets. Repertoires with fewer than 30,000 or more than 120,000 public chains were left out of co-occurrence clustering, as were about five repertoires with anomalous nucleotide sharing. TCRdb took this table from immuneACCESS and kept in-frame rearrangements with V and J called. Such tables lack part of the clones; where checked against another copy, unresolved V genes explain under half of the gap, and the rest is unexplained. Clone size and the V and J calls come from that table; the DNA yielded D and trimming. The sample has around 110,000 clones on record, roughly 66% of them singletons. Clones ranked in the top ten supply less than 2% of the sample.

This sample is part of a study of cytomegalovirus exposure and HLA in healthy donors (dated by TCRdb to 2016 to 2017). Turning to the overall study: According to an earlier analysis of several hundred of the donors, about 180 million T cells yielded 117 million unique TCR beta sequences and 250 to 350 Gb of sequence data. The study aimed to test whether cataloging public T cell receptors could reveal signatures of past pathogen exposure. All discovery cohort repertoires had been generated using a single sequencing platform. To study patterns of TCR occurrence, a later analysis re-analyzed previously published TCR beta repertoires from just over 650 donors and added high-resolution HLA genotyping. A separate validation cohort of some 130 different subjects was used in addition to the approximately 700-subject first cohort. Several DR-DQ haplotypes were treated as single units for association and clustering because of strong linkage in the cohort. The study profiled the T cell repertoires of hundreds of subjects by immunosequencing and related them to cytomegalovirus serostatus. High-throughput TCR immunosequencing, statistical association of individual TCRs with disease status, and machine learning were combined to predict cytomegalovirus infection status. In a later genetic analysis, genome-wide SNP genotypes for about three fifths of the 666 donors were used, and that subset was treated as a discovery cohort. Among the roughly 390 genotyped donors, more than 70% belonged to the genetic ancestry cluster associated with self-reported Caucasian donors. In an earlier analysis of a few hundred of the donors, high-throughput TCR beta sequencing was used to judge whether each TCR beta V gene segment behaved as functional or pseudogenic. HLA typing included class I and class II loci at four-digit resolution. Donor age, sex, ethnicity and CMV serostatus were collected together with the repertoire data. Among around 400 genotyped donors of the cohort, an average of roughly 230,000 unique TCR beta nucleotide sequences was sequenced per donor, of which about 18% were non-productive. The number of donors typed differed by locus, with about 620-630 for A, B, C, DRB1 and DQB1, around 500 for DQA1, over 600 for DPA1, and some 450 for DPB1. An early release covering more than 500 HLA-typed donors comprised about 300 gigabases of sequencing data and around 80 million unique TCR sequences. In the later analysis, no new phenotypic data were used to find candidate immune exposures; instead, reliance was placed on TCR beta sequences and their occurrence across donors.

General findings and caveats noted by the study authors: In a later analysis, the rate of TCR association differed among HLA loci, with DRB1 alleles having the most associated TCRs and HLA-C alleles having the fewest. According to a later analysis, most CMV-associated TCR beta chains appeared to be HLA-restricted, and the HLA associations seemed to be driven largely by CMV exposure. The sequencing pipeline was judged likely to have produced a cluster of highly shared sequence variants as a technical artifact. Across donors, most TCR sequences were observed very rarely, whereas some public TCRs were present in many individuals. A further reported finding was that TCR beta sequences accurately predicted the HLA-A and HLA-B alleles for most subjects in the first cohort. The study listed approximately 160 TCR beta chains as associated with cytomegalovirus. In this cohort, only TCR beta chains were sequenced, and detectable features were limited by the absence of alpha or paired-chain data. Cytomegalovirus status was reported to be diagnosed by the classifier with high specificity and sensitivity in both the original and validation cohorts. V-gene and J-gene trimming of TCR beta chains was associated with a missense DCLRE1C variant in a later genetic analysis, and the association was replicated in an independent cohort. According to a later genetic analysis, donors in an Asian-associated ancestry cluster had fewer N-insertions in productive TCRs than the approximately 700-donor mean. In a later analysis, HLA-associated TCR beta chains showed more clonal expansion and lower generation probabilities than non-associated chains that were equally common. In an earlier analysis of a few hundred of the donors, most TCR beta V segments were observed in productive rearrangements about 87% or about 30% of the time, broadly matching IMGT annotations. About 17 rarely observed V segments, including chromosome 9 orphons, were excluded from the earlier analysis of several hundred of the donors because counts were too low. Three of the identified cytomegalovirus-associated TCR beta chains were confirmed in vitro to be specific for cytomegalovirus antigens. Presence/absence analyses assumed roughly uniform sequencing depth across donors, an assumption that may not hold. CMV serostatus was the only immune exposure information available for the cohort. According to a later analysis, parvovirus B19, influenza, CMV and Epstein-Barr virus appeared linked to several top co-occurrence clusters. Because some donors lacked HLA typing at each locus, the association tests relied only on the typed subset. When HLA alleles, especially DR and DQ, strongly co-occurred, attributing TCR associations to individual alleles was difficult. In a later analysis, more than 15,000 TCR beta sequences were associated with specific HLA alleles at a false discovery rate of 0.05. According to the authors, the approach could potentially be generalized to other disease states and immunological phenotypes. Correlated functional status among segregating V segments might reflect linkage disequilibrium, but an unknown experimental factor could not be ruled out.

Material: PBMCs. This clonotype originated in a man younger than 35 in good health and CMV-seronegative.

For the CDR3, the sequence is CASSDGGGETQYF. The DNA sequence is as follows: TGTGCCAGCAGTGACGGCGGCGGGGAGACCCAGTACTTC. The sequence links TRBV6-1 to TRBJ2-5, with TRBD2 perhaps the D gene, on 5 matching bases. Trimming takes 3 bases from V and 5 bases from J, and the germline ends sit 10 bases apart. Spanning cysteine to phenylalanine, the CDR3 consists of 13 amino acids. Left in the record is the CDR3 DNA by itself, 39 bases read in frame from the first base. CDR1 and CDR2 are read off the germline V gene as MNHNS and SASEGT.